Presented here are 2 T cell receptor beta chains from one specimen sequenced in a study of T cell responses to AZD1222 COVID-19 vaccine. The repertoire was sequenced with immunoSEQ multiplex PCR; TCRdb's copy has only in-frame clones and lacks some. The repertoire holds about 73,000 clones, about nine tenths seen once, with over 1.1% in the top ten. The sequencing here drew on peripheral blood, taken 28 days after the second AZD1222 dose. All receptors come from an adult who received the AZD1222 COVID-19 vaccine.

V is TRBV30 and J is TRBJ1-6; D not resolved. The V end was cut by 0 bases, the J end by 10 bases, with 13 bases between. Germline CDR1 is GTSNPN and CDR2 is SVGIG (reference sequence). The CDR3 loop spans 14 amino acids. CDR3 residues: CAWSVGGSSSPLHF. CDR3 DNA: TGTGCCTGGAGTGTAGGAGGGAGCTCCTCACCCCTCCACTTT. Drawing the rest from reference TRBV30 and TRBJ1-6, the complete variable domain is SQTIHQWPATLVQPVGSPLSLECTVEGTSNPNLYWYRQAAGRGLQLLFYSVGIGQISSEVPQNLSASRPQDRQFILSSKKLLLSDSGFYLCAWSVGGSSSPLHFGNGTRLTVT.

The rearrangement joins TRBV5-1 to TRBJ2-3; perhaps TRBD2 as D (6 bases). V dropped 0 bases and J dropped 1 base, with 9 bases sitting between them. Germline assignment: CDR1 SGHRS and CDR2 YFSETQ. The CDR3 sequence is 15 residues long. The CDR3 reads CASSLVWGGTDTQYF. The CDR3 region has the DNA TGCGCCAGCAGCTTGGTGTGGGGGGGCACAGATACGCAGTATTTT.